This entry describes one TCR beta chain. It lacks a known antigen. Qualities for individual bases were not recorded, and no much larger clone is one base off. The donors were healthy, HIV-negative adults with no recently reported acute infections or vaccinations. Every donor was a Caucasian adult residing in Nashville, Tennessee, USA. CD4+ T cells were enriched through magnetic negative selection, after which naive cells were positively selected on CD45RA and the remaining negative fraction served as the memory subset. Blood was obtained by leukapheresis, after which PBMCs were separated by Ficoll-Histopaque density gradient centrifugation and cryopreserved in liquid nitrogen vapor phase. Analytical flow cytometry was used to check the purity and quantity of every magnetically sorted T cell population. Genomic DNA was isolated from every sorted fraction and measured by UV absorbance on a Nanodrop 2000c.

These data belong to a study of shared clonotypes between healthy human individuals (TCRdb year 2020). Turning to the overall study: The cohort comprised a couple of women and three men aged 18 to 49 years. Different laboratories and diverse techniques were used to prepare libraries and sequence TCR repertoires, to increase sequencing depth and limit assay-specific biases. For each donor, CD4 naive and CD4 memory were each run on three plates, CD8 naive on two plates, and CD8 memory on one plate. The study deeply sequenced blood TCR repertoires of five healthy adults to estimate repertoire size and the extent of clonotype sharing between individuals. Leukapheresis yielded between about 0.94 and 8.9 billion PBMCs per donor. General study outcomes and caveats: Because the study included only a small number of donors, the genetic and exposure-history diversity represented was limited. Compared with non-shared clonotypes, clonotypes shared by all four sorted-subset donors had higher generation probabilities. Rarefaction of sorted-subset datasets indicated incomplete sequencing despite the large sequencing depth. Pairwise subsampling led to the expectation that sequencing depth would affect the degree of clonotype sharing among donors. Only blood was sampled, and tissue TCR repertoires likely differ from those in blood. Sharing across several donors was observed for approximately 5% of naive CD4, 3.5% of naive CD8, over 2% of memory CD4, and 0.4% of memory CD8 clonotypes. Naive subsets generally had larger estimated clonotype richness than memory subsets did.

A distance of 4 bases separates the germline ends of V and J, which lose 0 bases and 6 bases respectively. The cysteine opens and the phenylalanine closes a CDR3 of 11 amino acids. The entry retains the CDR3 DNA only, 33 bases that are in frame from base 1. The germline V gene (reference sequence) provides CDR1 GTSNPN and CDR2 SVGIG. Using the deep immunoSEQ assay, TCR CDR3 regions were amplified from genomic DNA by multiplex PCR. For each cell subset, the extracted genomic DNA was distributed evenly across all wells of several immunoSEQ 96-well plates, and each plate served as one replicate. Each replicate PCR for sorted subsets received 150 to 250 ng genomic DNA, equal to roughly 29,000 T cell genomes. Purified libraries were measured with a Qubit 3.0 fluorometer, size-checked on a Bioanalyzer 2100, and measured again with the KAPA Library Quantification kit. Each immunoSEQ 96-well plate was sequenced on its own single-read 150-cycle Illumina NextSeq 550 flow cell. In the source study's methods: Because only junctional sequences without quality scores were contained in the immunoSEQ output, filtering matching that applied to full-length reads could not be performed. To assign V/J genes and CDR3, sequences were annotated using PyIR, a Python wrapper for IgBLAST v1.9, with IMGT germline references. Reads were filtered out if the reads had weak V/J assignments (E-value above 1e-6), no CDR3, stop codons, out-of-frame junctions, or ambiguous translated residues. A V3J clonotype was defined by an identical inferred V gene, J gene, and CDR3 amino acid sequence. To compute the percentage overlap between repertoires, the number of shared unique clonotypes was divided by the size of the smaller repertoire. RTK rarefaction, the Chao1 estimator, and Recon v2.1 estimates of unobserved clonotypes were used to assess repertoire richness. OLGA was used to compute generation probabilities for all TCRbeta clonotypes that the gDNA method yielded from a few donors. TCRdb limited this immuneACCESS table to in-frame rearrangements with V and J called. A share of clones is missing; checked studies link under half to unresolved V genes, and the rest is unexplained. Clonal size and the V and J genes are those of that table, whereas D and trimming came from the DNA. The sample table contains some 1 million clones; only one count was recorded for about 75% of them. 1.4% of the sample is in the top ten clones.

The chain is made from TRBV30 and TRBJ2-3; the D gene assignment is ambiguous. Sequences were obtained from memory CD4+ T cells sorted from blood. The sample's cell subset or site label, decoded: CD45RA-negative fraction. The receptor comes from a man aged 18 to 30 in good health. CDR3 loop: CAWSVVDTQYF. The nucleotides read TGTGCCTGGAGTGTTGTTGATACGCAGTATTTT.